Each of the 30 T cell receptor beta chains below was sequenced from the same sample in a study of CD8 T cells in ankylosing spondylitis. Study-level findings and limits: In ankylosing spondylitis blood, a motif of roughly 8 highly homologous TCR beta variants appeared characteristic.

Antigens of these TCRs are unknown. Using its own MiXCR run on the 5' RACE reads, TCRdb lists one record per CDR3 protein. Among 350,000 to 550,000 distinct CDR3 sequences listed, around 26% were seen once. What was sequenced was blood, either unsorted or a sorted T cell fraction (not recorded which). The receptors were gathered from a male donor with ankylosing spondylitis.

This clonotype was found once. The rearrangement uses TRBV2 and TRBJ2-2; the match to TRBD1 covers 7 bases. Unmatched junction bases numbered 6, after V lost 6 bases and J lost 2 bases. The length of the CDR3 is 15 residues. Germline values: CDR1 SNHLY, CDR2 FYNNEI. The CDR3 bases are TGTGCCAGCAGCGTGGGGACAGACAACACCGGGGAGCTGTTTTTT. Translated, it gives CASSVGTDNTGELFF.

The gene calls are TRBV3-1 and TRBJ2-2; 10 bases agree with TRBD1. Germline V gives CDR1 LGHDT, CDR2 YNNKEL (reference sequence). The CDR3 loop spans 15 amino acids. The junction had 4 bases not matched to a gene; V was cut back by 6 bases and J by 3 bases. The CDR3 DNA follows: TGTGCCAGCAGACGAGGGACAGGGGACACCGGGGAGCTGTTTTTT. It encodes CASRRGTGDTGELFF.

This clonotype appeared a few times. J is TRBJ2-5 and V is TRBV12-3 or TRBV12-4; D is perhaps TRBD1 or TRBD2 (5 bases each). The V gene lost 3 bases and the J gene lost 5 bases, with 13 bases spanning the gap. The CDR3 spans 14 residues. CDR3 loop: CASSFLGTQETQYF. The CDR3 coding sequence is TGTGCCAGCAGTTTCCTAGGGACGCAGGAGACCCAGTACTTC.

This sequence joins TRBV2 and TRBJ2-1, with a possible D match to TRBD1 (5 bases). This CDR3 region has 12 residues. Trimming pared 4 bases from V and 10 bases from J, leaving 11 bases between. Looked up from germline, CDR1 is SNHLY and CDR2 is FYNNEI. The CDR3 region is CASSVIAGEQFF. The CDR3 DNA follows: TGTGCCAGCAGTGTGATAGCAGGGGAGCAGTTCTTC.

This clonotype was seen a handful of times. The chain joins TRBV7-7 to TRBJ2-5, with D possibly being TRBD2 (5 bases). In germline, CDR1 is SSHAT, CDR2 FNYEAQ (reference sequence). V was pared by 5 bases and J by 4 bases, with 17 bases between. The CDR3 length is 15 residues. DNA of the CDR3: TGTGCCAGCAGCCCCCAAGGACTCCGAGGAGAGACCCAGTACTTC. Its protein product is CASSPQGLRGETQYF.

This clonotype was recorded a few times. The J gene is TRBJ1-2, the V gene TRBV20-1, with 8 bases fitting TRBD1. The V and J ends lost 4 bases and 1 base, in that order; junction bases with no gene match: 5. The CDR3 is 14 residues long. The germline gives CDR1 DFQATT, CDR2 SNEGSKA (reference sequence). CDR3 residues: CSAMGQASNYGYTF. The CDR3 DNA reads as TGCAGTGCTATGGGACAGGCGAGTAACTATGGCTACACCTTC.

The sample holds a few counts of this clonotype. CDR3 sequence: CSASGGRVEDEQFF. The CDR3 DNA reads as TGCAGTGCTAGTGGCGGGAGGGTTGAAGATGAGCAGTTCTTC. The rearrangement joins TRBV20-1 to TRBJ2-1, with 9 bases lining up with TRBD2. The CDR3 runs to 14 residues. Germline assignment: CDR1 DFQATT and CDR2 SNEGSKA (reference sequence). Losses at the gene ends were 3 bases for V and 8 bases for J; bases not matched to a gene: 8.

CDR3 loop: CASSQRRDEQFF. CDR3 DNA sequence: TGTGCCAGCAGTCAACGACGGGATGAGCAGTTCTTC. The V call is TRBV12-3 or TRBV12-4, the J call TRBJ2-1; no clear D gene. This CDR3 is 12 amino acids long. V was trimmed by 5 bases and J by 8 bases, leaving 10 bases between them.

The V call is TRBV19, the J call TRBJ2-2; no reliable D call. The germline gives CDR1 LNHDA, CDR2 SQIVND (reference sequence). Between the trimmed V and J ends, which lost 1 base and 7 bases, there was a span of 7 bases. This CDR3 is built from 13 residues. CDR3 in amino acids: CASSIVLDGELFF. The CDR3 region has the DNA TGTGCCAGTAGTATAGTATTGGACGGGGAGCTGTTTTTT.

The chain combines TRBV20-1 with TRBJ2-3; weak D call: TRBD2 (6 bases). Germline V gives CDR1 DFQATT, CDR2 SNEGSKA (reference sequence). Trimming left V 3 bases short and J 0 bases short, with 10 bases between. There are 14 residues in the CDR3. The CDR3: CSASGGASTDTQYF. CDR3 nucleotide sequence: TGCAGTGCTAGCGGCGGGGCTAGCACAGATACGCAGTATTTT.

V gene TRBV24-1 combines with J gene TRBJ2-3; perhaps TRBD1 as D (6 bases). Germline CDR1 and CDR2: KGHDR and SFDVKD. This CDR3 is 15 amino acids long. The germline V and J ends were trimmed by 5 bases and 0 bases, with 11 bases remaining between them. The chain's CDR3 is CATSASDSSTDTQYF. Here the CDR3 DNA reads TGTGCCACCAGTGCCTCGGACAGCAGCACAGATACGCAGTATTTT.

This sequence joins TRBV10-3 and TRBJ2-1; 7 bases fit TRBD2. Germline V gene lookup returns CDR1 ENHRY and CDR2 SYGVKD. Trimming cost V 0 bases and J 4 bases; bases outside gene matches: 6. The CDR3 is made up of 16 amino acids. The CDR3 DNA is TGTGCCATCAGTGAGTCTGGGCTAGCGGTGTACAATGAGCAGTTCTTC. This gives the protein CAISESGLAVYNEQFF.

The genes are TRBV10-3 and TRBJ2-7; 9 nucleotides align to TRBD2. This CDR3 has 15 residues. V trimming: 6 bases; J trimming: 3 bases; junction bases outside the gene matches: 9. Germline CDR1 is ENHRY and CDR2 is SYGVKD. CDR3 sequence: CAISPTSGSYYEQYV. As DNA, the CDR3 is TGTGCCATCAGCCCGACTAGCGGTTCCTACTACGAGCAGTACGTC.

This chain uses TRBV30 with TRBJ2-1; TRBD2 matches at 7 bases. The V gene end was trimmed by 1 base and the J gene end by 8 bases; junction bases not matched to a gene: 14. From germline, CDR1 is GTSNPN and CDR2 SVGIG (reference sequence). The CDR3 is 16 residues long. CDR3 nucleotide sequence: TGTGCCTGGAGTGACCCCCGGACTAGTGGGGTCTATGAGCAGTTCTTC. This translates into CAWSDPRTSGVYEQFF.

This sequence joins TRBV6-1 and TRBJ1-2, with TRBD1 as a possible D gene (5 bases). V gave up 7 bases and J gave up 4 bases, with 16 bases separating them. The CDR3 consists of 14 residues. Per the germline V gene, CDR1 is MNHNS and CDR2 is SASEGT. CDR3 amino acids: CASTARDQGYGYTF. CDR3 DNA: TGTGCCAGCACCGCACGGGATCAGGGCTATGGCTACACCTTC.

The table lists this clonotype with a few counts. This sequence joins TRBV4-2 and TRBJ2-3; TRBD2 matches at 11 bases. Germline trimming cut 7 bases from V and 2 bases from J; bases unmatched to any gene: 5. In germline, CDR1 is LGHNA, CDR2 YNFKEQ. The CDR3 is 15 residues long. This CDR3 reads CASTRTSGLTDTQYF. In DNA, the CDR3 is TGTGCCAGCACCCGGACTAGCGGGCTCACAGATACGCAGTATTTT.

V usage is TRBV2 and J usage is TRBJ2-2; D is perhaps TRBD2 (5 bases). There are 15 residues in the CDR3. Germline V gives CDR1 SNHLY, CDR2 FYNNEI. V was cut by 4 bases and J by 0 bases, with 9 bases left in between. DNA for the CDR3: TGTGCCAGCAGTGTTGGGAGTGCGAACACCGGGGAGCTGTTTTTT. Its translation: CASSVGSANTGELFF.

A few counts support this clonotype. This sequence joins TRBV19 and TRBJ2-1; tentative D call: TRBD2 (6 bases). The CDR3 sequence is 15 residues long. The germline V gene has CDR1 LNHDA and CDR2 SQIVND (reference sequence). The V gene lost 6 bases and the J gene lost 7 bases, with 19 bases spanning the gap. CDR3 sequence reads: CASRGGIVLGNEQFF. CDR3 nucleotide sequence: TGTGCCAGTAGGGGCGGGATAGTCTTAGGGAATGAGCAGTTCTTC.

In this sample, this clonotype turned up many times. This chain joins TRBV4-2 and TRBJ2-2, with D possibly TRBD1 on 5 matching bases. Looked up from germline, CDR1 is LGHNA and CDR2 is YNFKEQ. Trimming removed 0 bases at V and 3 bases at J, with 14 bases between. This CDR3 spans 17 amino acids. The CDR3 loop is CASSQDLGDSDTGELFF. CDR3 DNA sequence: TGTGCCAGCAGCCAAGATCTAGGGGATTCGGACACCGGGGAGCTGTTTTTT.

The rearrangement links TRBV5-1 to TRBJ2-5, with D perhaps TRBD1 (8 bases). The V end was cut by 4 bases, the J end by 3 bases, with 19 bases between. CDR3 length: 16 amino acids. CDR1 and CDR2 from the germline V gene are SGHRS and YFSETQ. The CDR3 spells CASSRTTGGAEETQYF. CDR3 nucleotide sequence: TGCGCCAGCAGCCGCACAACAGGGGGGGCGGAAGAGACCCAGTACTTC.

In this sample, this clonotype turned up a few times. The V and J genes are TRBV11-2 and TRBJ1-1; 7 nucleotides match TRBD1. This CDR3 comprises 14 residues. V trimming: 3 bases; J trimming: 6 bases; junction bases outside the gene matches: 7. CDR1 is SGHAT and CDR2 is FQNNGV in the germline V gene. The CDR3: CASSFILTGAEAFF. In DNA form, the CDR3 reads TGTGCCAGCAGCTTCATTCTAACAGGGGCTGAAGCTTTCTTT.

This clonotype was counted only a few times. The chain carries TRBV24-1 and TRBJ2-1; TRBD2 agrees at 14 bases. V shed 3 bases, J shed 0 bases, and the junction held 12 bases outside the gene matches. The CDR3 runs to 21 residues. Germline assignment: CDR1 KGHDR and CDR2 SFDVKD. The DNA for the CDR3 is TGTGCCACCAGTGATCCGATGGGAGGGACTAGCGGGAGACTCTCCTACAATGAGCAGTTCTTC. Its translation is CATSDPMGGTSGRLSYNEQFF.

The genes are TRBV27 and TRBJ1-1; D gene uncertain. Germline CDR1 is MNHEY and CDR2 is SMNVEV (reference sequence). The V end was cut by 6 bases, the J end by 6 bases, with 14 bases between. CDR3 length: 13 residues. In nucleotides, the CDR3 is TGTGCCAGCAGCGCAACCTGGGCCCCTGAAGCTTTCTTT. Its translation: CASSATWAPEAFF.

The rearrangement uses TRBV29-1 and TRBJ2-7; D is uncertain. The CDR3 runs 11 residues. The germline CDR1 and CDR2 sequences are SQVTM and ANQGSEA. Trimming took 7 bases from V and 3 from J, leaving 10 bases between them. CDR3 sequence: CSGKESYEQYF. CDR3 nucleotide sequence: TGCAGCGGGAAAGAGAGCTACGAGCAGTACTTC.

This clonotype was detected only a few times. The CDR3 sequence: CASTPGQAGNTIYF. The CDR3 DNA follows: TGTGCCAGCACCCCCGGACAGGCTGGAAACACCATATATTTT. The chain combines TRBV12-3 or TRBV12-4 with TRBJ1-3, with 7 bases identical to TRBD1. Trimming took 7 bases from V and 2 from J; bases not matched to a gene: 5. This CDR3 is built from 14 residues.

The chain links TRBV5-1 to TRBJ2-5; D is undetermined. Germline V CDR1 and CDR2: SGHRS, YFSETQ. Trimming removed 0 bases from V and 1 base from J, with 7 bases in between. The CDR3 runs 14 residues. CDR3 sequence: CASSLGSSQETQYF. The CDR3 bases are TGCGCCAGCAGCTTGGGTTCTAGCCAAGAGACCCAGTACTTC. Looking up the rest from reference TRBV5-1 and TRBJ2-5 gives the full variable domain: KAGVTQTPRYLIKTRGQQVTLSCSPISGHRSVSWYQQTPGQGLQFLFEYFSETQRNKGNFPGRFSGRQFSNSRSEMNVSTLELGDSALYLCASSLGSSQETQYFGPGTRLLVL.

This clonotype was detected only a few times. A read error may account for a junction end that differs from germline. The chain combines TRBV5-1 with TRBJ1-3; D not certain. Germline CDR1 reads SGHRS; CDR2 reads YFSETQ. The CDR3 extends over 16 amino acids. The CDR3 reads CASSLAGSFSGNTIYF. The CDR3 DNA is TGCGCCAGCAGTTTGGCAGGCTCTTTCTCTGGAAACACCATATATTTT. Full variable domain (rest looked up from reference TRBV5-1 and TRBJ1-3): KAGVTQTPRYLIKTRGQQVTLSCSPISGHRSVSWYQQTPGQGLQFLFEYFSETQRNKGNFPGRFSGRQFSNSRSEMNVSTLELGDSALYLCASSLAGSFSGNTIYFGEGSWLTVV.

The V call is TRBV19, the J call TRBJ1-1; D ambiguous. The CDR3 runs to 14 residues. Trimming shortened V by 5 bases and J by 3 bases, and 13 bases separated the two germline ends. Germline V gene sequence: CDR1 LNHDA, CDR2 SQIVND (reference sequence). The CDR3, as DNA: TGTGCCAGTAGTCCTTTCCGGTCTCACACTGAAGCTTTCTTT. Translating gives CASSPFRSHTEAFF. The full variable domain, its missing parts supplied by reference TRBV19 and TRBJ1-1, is DGGITQSPKYLFRKEGQNVTLSCEQNLNHDAMYWYRQDPGQGLRLIYYSQIVNDFQKGDIAEGYSVSREKKESFPLTVTSAQKNPTAFYLCASSPFRSHTEAFFGQGTRLTVV.

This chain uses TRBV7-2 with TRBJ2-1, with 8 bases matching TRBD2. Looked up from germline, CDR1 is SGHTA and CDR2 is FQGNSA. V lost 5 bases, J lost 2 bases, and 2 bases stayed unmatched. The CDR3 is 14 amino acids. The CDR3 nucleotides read TGTGCCAGCAGCAAGCGGGGGACCTACAATGAGCAGTTCTTC. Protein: CASSKRGTYNEQFF.

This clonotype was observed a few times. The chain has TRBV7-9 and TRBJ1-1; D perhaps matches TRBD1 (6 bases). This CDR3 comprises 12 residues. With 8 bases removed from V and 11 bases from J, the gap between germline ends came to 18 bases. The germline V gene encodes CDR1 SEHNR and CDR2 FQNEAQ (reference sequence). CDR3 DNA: TGTGCCAGCCGAGTATGGAGGGGGGACGCTTTCTTT. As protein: CASRVWRGDAFF.